The rows below give T cell receptor beta chains drawn from one sample of a study of T cell responses to AZD1222 COVID-19 vaccine. TCRdb's table, derived via immunoSEQ multiplex PCR, lists solely in-frame clones and lacks some. This table holds fewer than 110,000 clones, around 87% found once. Sequenced here: peripheral blood, sampled on day 0 of AZD1222 vaccination. The origin of the receptors is an adult in good health. Each CDR3 is given with its conserved first and last residue. The order of the fields is J gene, CDR3 length, clone size, V gene, D gene, CDR3 protein, CDR3 DNA. D genes are given only for firm matches. Size is stated for part of the rows, as once, few or many counts, or as a class when the clone is expanded.

J gene: TRBJ1-2
CDR3 length: 15
clone size: NA
V gene: TRBV29-1
D gene: NA
CDR3 protein: CSVGQVVGLFYGYTF
CDR3 DNA: TGCAGCGTTGGGCAGGTTGTAGGTTTATTCTATGGCTACACCTTC

J gene: TRBJ2-1
CDR3 length: 13
clone size: once
V gene: TRBV3-1/TRBV3-2
D gene: TRBD2
CDR3 protein: CASSQLGGFEQFF
CDR3 DNA: TGTGCCAGCAGCCAACTGGGGGGGTTTGAGCAGTTCTTC

J gene: TRBJ2-2
CDR3 length: 15
clone size: NA
V gene: TRBV28
D gene: NA
CDR3 protein: CASSLRQLNTGELFF
CDR3 DNA: TGTGCCAGCAGTTTGAGGCAGCTGAACACCGGGGAGCTGTTTTTT

J gene: TRBJ1-3
CDR3 length: 13
clone size: NA
V gene: TRBV30
D gene: NA
CDR3 protein: CAWTSPRDVTIYF
CDR3 DNA: TGTGCCTGGACAAGCCCCCGGGATGTCACCATATATTTT

J gene: TRBJ2-5
CDR3 length: 14
clone size: NA
V gene: TRBV7-3
D gene: TRBD1
CDR3 protein: CASSSGQIGETQYF
CDR3 DNA: TGTGCCAGCAGCTCGGGACAGATCGGAGAGACCCAGTACTTC

J gene: TRBJ1-1
CDR3 length: 11
clone size: NA
V gene: TRBV4-1
D gene: NA
CDR3 protein: CASSQDSEAFF
CDR3 DNA: TGCGCCAGCAGCCAAGATAGCGAAGCTTTCTTT

J gene: TRBJ2-1
CDR3 length: 16
clone size: NA
V gene: TRBV7-6
D gene: NA
CDR3 protein: CASSSQGLGSYNEQFF
CDR3 DNA: TGTGCCAGCAGCTCCCAAGGTTTAGGCTCCTACAATGAGCAGTTCTTC

J gene: TRBJ2-1
CDR3 length: 14
clone size: NA
V gene: TRBV9
D gene: NA
CDR3 protein: CASSVEGSYNEQFF
CDR3 DNA: TGTGCCAGCAGCGTAGAGGGATCCTACAATGAGCAGTTCTTC

J gene: TRBJ1-2
CDR3 length: 15
clone size: NA
V gene: TRBV14
D gene: TRBD1
CDR3 protein: CASSPPGQEPYGYTF
CDR3 DNA: TGTGCCAGCAGCCCCCCGGGACAGGAGCCTTATGGCTACACCTTC

J gene: TRBJ1-3
CDR3 length: 15
clone size: NA
V gene: TRBV19
D gene: NA
CDR3 protein: CASSYDGNSGNTIYF
CDR3 DNA: TGTGCCAGTAGTTATGACGGGAACTCTGGAAACACCATATATTTT

J gene: TRBJ2-5
CDR3 length: 17
clone size: NA
V gene: TRBV9
D gene: TRBD2
CDR3 protein: CASSVGTSGRIQETQYF
CDR3 DNA: TGTGCCAGCAGCGTGGGGACTAGCGGGAGGATTCAAGAGACCCAGTACTTC

J gene: TRBJ1-4
CDR3 length: 12
clone size: NA
V gene: TRBV6-5
D gene: NA
CDR3 protein: CASSSPGEKLFF
CDR3 DNA: TGTGCCAGCAGTTCCCCAGGAGAAAAACTGTTTTTT

J gene: TRBJ1-1
CDR3 length: 13
clone size: NA
V gene: TRBV6-5
D gene: NA
CDR3 protein: CASGKYRNTEAFF
CDR3 DNA: TGTGCCAGCGGGAAGTACAGGAACACTGAAGCTTTCTTT

J gene: TRBJ2-1
CDR3 length: 17
clone size: NA
V gene: TRBV27
D gene: TRBD2
CDR3 protein: CASSLTGRTSGHNEQFF
CDR3 DNA: TGTGCCAGCAGTTTAACGGGGCGGACTAGCGGGCACAATGAGCAGTTCTTC

J gene: TRBJ1-3
CDR3 length: 14
clone size: once
V gene: TRBV12-5
D gene: NA
CDR3 protein: CASGAGSSGNTIYF
CDR3 DNA: TGTGCTAGTGGTGCCGGCAGCTCTGGAAACACCATATATTTT

J gene: TRBJ1-4
CDR3 length: 13
clone size: once
V gene: TRBV15
D gene: NA
CDR3 protein: CATSRAFPEKLFF
CDR3 DNA: TGTGCCACCAGCAGAGCCTTCCCAGAAAAACTGTTTTTT

J gene: TRBJ1-2
CDR3 length: 12
clone size: NA
V gene: TRBV6-5
D gene: NA
CDR3 protein: CASSYGNYGYTF
CDR3 DNA: TGTGCCAGCAGTTACGGGAACTATGGCTACACCTTC

J gene: TRBJ1-1
CDR3 length: 12
clone size: NA
V gene: TRBV18
D gene: TRBD1
CDR3 protein: CASSPADRQAFF
CDR3 DNA: TGTGCCAGCTCACCTGCGGACAGGCAAGCTTTCTTT

J gene: TRBJ2-3
CDR3 length: 16
clone size: few
V gene: TRBV3-1/TRBV3-2
D gene: TRBD2
CDR3 protein: CASSLLAGASTDTQYF
CDR3 DNA: TGTGCCAGCAGCCTGTTAGCGGGGGCTAGCACAGATACGCAGTATTTT

J gene: TRBJ2-7
CDR3 length: 11
clone size: NA
V gene: TRBV12-3/TRBV12-4
D gene: NA
CDR3 protein: CASSLGYEQYF
CDR3 DNA: TGTGCCAGCAGTTTGGGATACGAGCAGTACTTC

J gene: TRBJ1-3
CDR3 length: 15
clone size: NA
V gene: TRBV3-1/TRBV3-2
D gene: TRBD1
CDR3 protein: CASSRDRDSGNTIYF
CDR3 DNA: TGTGCCAGCAGCCGGGACAGGGATTCTGGAAACACCATATATTTT

J gene: TRBJ1-1
CDR3 length: 16
clone size: NA
V gene: TRBV4-2
D gene: NA
CDR3 protein: CASSQGLLGGYTEAFF
CDR3 DNA: TGTGCCAGCAGCCAAGGTCTTTTGGGGGGGTACACTGAAGCTTTCTTT

J gene: TRBJ1-2
CDR3 length: 13
clone size: once
V gene: TRBV6-5
D gene: TRBD1
CDR3 protein: CASSNQGVYGYTF
CDR3 DNA: TGTGCCAGCAGTAATCAGGGGGTCTATGGCTACACCTTC

J gene: TRBJ1-1
CDR3 length: 14
clone size: NA
V gene: TRBV6-2/TRBV6-3
D gene: NA
CDR3 protein: CASSWTKGNTEAFF
CDR3 DNA: TGTGCCAGCAGTTGGACGAAGGGGAACACTGAAGCTTTCTTT

J gene: TRBJ1-2
CDR3 length: 13
clone size: NA
V gene: TRBV7-2
D gene: NA
CDR3 protein: CASSFDSRYGYTF
CDR3 DNA: TGTGCCAGCAGCTTCGACAGCCGCTATGGCTACACCTTC

J gene: TRBJ1-2
CDR3 length: 12
clone size: NA
V gene: TRBV5-4
D gene: TRBD1
CDR3 protein: CASSRDRVGYTF
CDR3 DNA: TGTGCCAGCAGCAGAGACAGGGTTGGCTACACCTTC

J gene: TRBJ2-3
CDR3 length: 17
clone size: NA
V gene: TRBV10-3
D gene: TRBD2
CDR3 protein: CAISESGRGVSTDTQYF
CDR3 DNA: TGTGCCATCAGTGAGTCTGGGAGGGGCGTAAGCACAGATACGCAGTATTTT

J gene: TRBJ2-1
CDR3 length: 15
clone size: NA
V gene: TRBV9
D gene: NA
CDR3 protein: CASSVVPTGYNEQFF
CDR3 DNA: TGTGCCAGCAGCGTAGTCCCAACAGGGTACAATGAGCAGTTCTTC

J gene: TRBJ1-1
CDR3 length: 13
clone size: NA
V gene: TRBV19
D gene: NA
CDR3 protein: CASSTSGQTEAFF
CDR3 DNA: TGTGCCAGTAGTACTTCCGGACAGACTGAAGCTTTCTTT

J gene: TRBJ2-2
CDR3 length: 15
clone size: few
V gene: TRBV6-5
D gene: TRBD1
CDR3 protein: CASSYPGTGAGELFF
CDR3 DNA: TGTGCCAGCAGTTACCCCGGGACAGGCGCCGGGGAGCTGTTTTTT

J gene: TRBJ2-1
CDR3 length: 14
clone size: NA
V gene: TRBV28
D gene: NA
CDR3 protein: CASSLPLLYNEQFF
CDR3 DNA: TGTGCCAGCAGTTTACCTCTTCTGTACAATGAGCAGTTCTTC

J gene: TRBJ2-1
CDR3 length: 12
clone size: NA
V gene: TRBV24-1
D gene: NA
CDR3 protein: CATSGMGGEQFF
CDR3 DNA: TGTGCCACCAGTGGAATGGGGGGTGAGCAGTTCTTC

J gene: TRBJ2-5
CDR3 length: 13
clone size: NA
V gene: TRBV6-2/TRBV6-3
D gene: NA
CDR3 protein: CASSLVGVETQYF
CDR3 DNA: TGTGCCAGCAGCCTAGTGGGCGTAGAGACCCAGTACTTC

J gene: TRBJ1-1
CDR3 length: 14
clone size: NA
V gene: TRBV5-8
D gene: TRBD1
CDR3 protein: CASSLALDRGRAFF
CDR3 DNA: TGTGCCAGCAGCTTGGCCTTGGACAGGGGGCGGGCTTTCTTT

J gene: TRBJ1-1
CDR3 length: 13
clone size: once
V gene: TRBV7-3
D gene: NA
CDR3 protein: CASSLTLGSVAFF
CDR3 DNA: TGTGCCAGCAGCTTAACCCTGGGCTCCGTAGCTTTCTTT

J gene: TRBJ1-4
CDR3 length: 16
clone size: NA
V gene: TRBV5-6
D gene: NA
CDR3 protein: CASSGDTSPYNEKLFF
CDR3 DNA: TGTGCCAGCAGCGGGGACACCTCGCCCTATAATGAAAAACTGTTTTTT

J gene: TRBJ2-7
CDR3 length: 14
clone size: NA
V gene: TRBV7-3
D gene: TRBD1
CDR3 protein: CASSAGTGTYEQYF
CDR3 DNA: TGTGCCAGCAGCGCCGGGACAGGAACCTACGAGCAGTACTTC

J gene: TRBJ1-1
CDR3 length: 15
clone size: few
V gene: TRBV6-2/TRBV6-3
D gene: TRBD1
CDR3 protein: CASSYSAGGNTEAFF
CDR3 DNA: TGTGCCAGCAGTTACTCGGCAGGGGGGAACACTGAAGCTTTCTTT

J gene: TRBJ2-1
CDR3 length: 16
clone size: NA
V gene: TRBV18
D gene: TRBD1
CDR3 protein: CASSPRTGSIFNEQFF
CDR3 DNA: TGTGCCAGCTCACCACGGACAGGGTCAATATTCAATGAGCAGTTCTTC

J gene: TRBJ1-5
CDR3 length: 14
clone size: NA
V gene: TRBV6-5
D gene: TRBD1
CDR3 protein: CASSPGTGNQPQHF
CDR3 DNA: TGTGCCAGCAGTCCCGGGACAGGCAATCAGCCCCAGCATTTT

J gene: TRBJ2-1
CDR3 length: 17
clone size: NA
V gene: TRBV4-3
D gene: TRBD2
CDR3 protein: CASSQGLAGDRIQGQFF
CDR3 DNA: TGCGCCAGCAGCCAAGGACTAGCGGGAGATAGGATTCAGGGGCAGTTCTTC

J gene: TRBJ1-1
CDR3 length: 19
clone size: few
V gene: TRBV6-2/TRBV6-3
D gene: NA
CDR3 protein: CARSLGRATSREGDTEAFF
CDR3 DNA: TGTGCCAGGAGTCTAGGCCGGGCCACCTCCAGAGAGGGGGACACTGAAGCTTTCTTT

J gene: TRBJ1-5
CDR3 length: 13
clone size: NA
V gene: TRBV6-5
D gene: NA
CDR3 protein: CASSRHSVQPQHF
CDR3 DNA: TGTGCCAGCAGCCGACACTCGGTACAGCCCCAGCATTTT

J gene: TRBJ2-7
CDR3 length: 13
clone size: NA
V gene: TRBV12-3/TRBV12-4
D gene: NA
CDR3 protein: CASSLGDTPPQYF
CDR3 DNA: TGTGCCAGCAGTTTAGGGGACACGCCACCTCAGTACTTC

J gene: TRBJ2-2
CDR3 length: 12
clone size: NA
V gene: TRBV18
D gene: NA
CDR3 protein: CASSTSTGELFF
CDR3 DNA: TGTGCCAGCTCAACCTCAACCGGGGAGCTGTTTTTT